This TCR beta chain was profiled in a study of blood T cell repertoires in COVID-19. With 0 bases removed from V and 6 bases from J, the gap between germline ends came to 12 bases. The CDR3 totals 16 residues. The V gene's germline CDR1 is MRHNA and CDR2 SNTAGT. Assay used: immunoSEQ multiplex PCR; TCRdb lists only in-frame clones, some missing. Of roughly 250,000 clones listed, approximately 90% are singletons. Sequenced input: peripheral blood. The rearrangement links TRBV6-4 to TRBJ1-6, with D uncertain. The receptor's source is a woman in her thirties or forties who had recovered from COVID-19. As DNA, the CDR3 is TGTGCCAGCAGTGACTCAGCGCGAACGCCTAATTCACCCCTCCACTTT. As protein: CASSDSARTPNSPLHF.